This TCR beta chain appears in the sequencing data of a study of cytomegalovirus exposure and HLA in healthy donors listed by TCRdb under 2017. About the study as a whole: According to a later analysis, one platform produced both the 110 or so validation repertoires and the 550 to 800 repertoires of the first cohort. The aim of the study was to test whether cataloging public T cell receptors could identify signatures of past pathogen exposure. Besides the first cohort of 500 to 700 subjects, a separate validation cohort made up of roughly 120 different subjects was used. To predict cytomegalovirus infection status, the study combined high-throughput TCR immunosequencing, statistical association of individual TCRs with disease status, and machine learning.

Donors formed part of the validation cohort, which comprised some 120 subjects and was distinct from the first cohort of under 850 subjects. Paper-wide results and their limitations: The classifier was reported to diagnose cytomegalovirus status with high specificity and sensitivity in both the original cohort and the validation cohort. Across donors, most TCR sequences were observed very rarely, whereas some public TCRs were present in many individuals. A later analysis had no HLA typing for the validation cohort, so co-occurrence there was scored across all 130 or so repertoires. Of the cluster scores, 90% to 95% were above 0 in a later analysis, which found that TCRs clustered in the first cohort also tended to co-occur in the 95 to 150 validation repertoires. The authors suggested that the approach could potentially be extended to other disease states and immunological phenotypes. In vitro tests confirmed that a few of the cytomegalovirus-associated TCR beta chains recognize cytomegalovirus antigens. The study gave a list of 150 to 200 TCR beta chains associated with cytomegalovirus.

Receptor libraries were prepared by the immunoSEQ multiplex PCR assay. In the source study's methods: A statistical classification framework was developed to diagnose cytomegalovirus status using the catalog of TCR beta chain sequences. Sourced from immuneACCESS, this table was stored by TCRdb with only in-frame sequences that have V and J called. A share of the clones is absent; for the studies checked, an unresolved V gene accounts for under half, and the remainder has no known explanation. That table is the source of V, J and clone size, and D and trimming were worked out from the DNA. Recorded for this sample are a few hundred thousand clones; 86% of them occurred a single time. The ten largest clones capture 0.7% to 0.85% of the sample. To note about this clone: Its antigen is unknown. Within one base of it there is no much larger clone, and no base qualities were kept.

From the germline V gene, CDR1 is SNHLY and CDR2 is FYNNEI. Including cysteine and phenylalanine, the CDR3 has 14 amino acids. CDR3 DNA only is kept here, 42 bases in frame from base 1. Germline trimming amounts to 5 bases on V and 7 bases on J, with 4 as the count of junction bases outside the gene matches. This clonotype originated in a woman between 18 and 29 years old in good health and CMV-seronegative. The sequence joins TRBV2 to TRBJ1-4; 10 central bases correspond to TRBD1. Sequenced: PBMCs. The nucleotides read TGTGCCAGCAGTAGGGACAGGGGTGGTGAAAAACTGTTTTTT. Its translation reads: CASSRDRGGEKLFF.